This passage covers 9 T cell receptor beta chains from one sample sequenced in a study of blood T cell repertoires in COVID-19. Profiling relied on immunoSEQ multiplex PCR, and the TCRdb table lists in-frame clones only, not all of them. The sample records about 170,000 clones, around 82% being singletons. Sequencing was performed on peripheral blood. The receptors were gathered from a middle-aged woman with COVID-19, enrolled during active disease.

The V call is TRBV12-3 or TRBV12-4, the J call TRBJ2-2, with D perhaps TRBD2 (6 bases). Trimming shortened V by 6 bases and J by 8 bases, and 13 bases separated the two germline ends. The CDR3 is 13 residues long. CDR3 region: CASREIGGGELFF. DNA of the CDR3: TGTGCCAGCAGAGAGATCGGGGGTGGGGAGCTGTTTTTT.

This rearrangement joins TRBV27 to TRBJ2-1; 8 positions match TRBD2. The germline CDR1 and CDR2 sequences are MNHEY and SMNVEV (reference sequence). The CDR3 has 14 residues. V dropped 6 bases and J dropped 9; count of bases not matched to a gene: 10. This CDR3 is CASSRRGLAGEQFF. The DNA of the CDR3 is TGTGCCAGCAGCCGACGCGGTCTAGCGGGTGAGCAGTTCTTC.

V gene TRBV2 combines with J gene TRBJ1-2, with TRBD1 identical over 11 bases. The germline V gene has CDR1 SNHLY and CDR2 FYNNEI. The CDR3 spans 14 residues. The trim removed 8 bases at V and 8 bases at J, leaving 10 bases unmatched. The CDR3 loop reads CASVPGTGGQGYTF. The CDR3 nucleotides are TGTGCCAGCGTACCTGGGACAGGGGGACAGGGCTACACCTTC.

The chain is built from TRBV5-6 and TRBJ1-1, with a tentative D call TRBD1 (5 bases). Germline V lookup: CDR1 SGHDT, CDR2 YYEEEE. This CDR3 has 16 residues. The V and J ends lost 0 bases and 5 bases respectively, with 17 bases between them. The CDR3 loop is CASSLVGTQGQTEAFF. CDR3 DNA: TGTGCCAGCAGCTTGGTGGGTACGCAGGGTCAGACTGAAGCTTTCTTT.

The chain employs TRBV18 and TRBJ2-3, with unresolved D. This CDR3 is built from 15 residues. V shed 3 bases and J shed 1 base, with 11 bases lying between them. Germline V CDR1 and CDR2: KGHSH, LQKENI. This chain's CDR3 is CASSPTKVRTDTQYF. For the CDR3, the DNA is TGTGCCAGCTCACCTACTAAGGTTCGCACAGATACGCAGTATTTT.

V is TRBV28 and J is TRBJ1-5, with 7 bases matching TRBD1. The germline gives CDR1 MDHEN, CDR2 SYDVKM. The CDR3 runs to 13 residues. V shed 6 bases, J shed 6 bases, and the junction held 5 bases outside the gene matches. CDR3 region: CASSLTGTQPQHF. The DNA of the CDR3 is TGTGCCAGCAGCCTGACAGGGACTCAGCCCCAGCATTTT.

In its sample, this clone was seen once. V gene TRBV15 combines with J gene TRBJ1-4; 7 nucleotides align to TRBD1. The CDR3 spans 14 residues. The germline V gene encodes CDR1 LNHNV and CDR2 YYDKDF (reference sequence). J was trimmed by 7 bases and V by 4 bases; bases with no gene match: 6. For the CDR3, the DNA is TGTGCCACCAGCATCCACAGGGGTTTTGAAAAACTGTTTTTT. Its translation: CATSIHRGFEKLFF.

This clone was recorded a few times. This chain connects TRBV4-2 to TRBJ2-2; the match to TRBD1 covers 8 bases. Looked up from germline, CDR1 is LGHNA and CDR2 is YNFKEQ. The CDR3 spans 15 residues. V shed 4 bases, J shed 4 bases, and the junction held 5 bases outside the gene matches. CDR3 sequence (DNA): TGTGCCAGCAGCCCAGGGACAGGAATCACCGGGGAGCTGTTTTTT. Residues: CASSPGTGITGELFF.

The rearrangement links TRBV28 to TRBJ2-7; D is possibly TRBD1 (6 bases). Trimming removed 6 bases at V and 0 bases at J, with 12 bases between. CDR1 is MDHEN and CDR2 is SYDVKM in the germline V gene. CDR3 length: 14 residues. The DNA of the CDR3 is TGTGCCAGCAGCCACGGACAGCCCTCCTACGAGCAGTACTTC. Its translation: CASSHGQPSYEQYF.